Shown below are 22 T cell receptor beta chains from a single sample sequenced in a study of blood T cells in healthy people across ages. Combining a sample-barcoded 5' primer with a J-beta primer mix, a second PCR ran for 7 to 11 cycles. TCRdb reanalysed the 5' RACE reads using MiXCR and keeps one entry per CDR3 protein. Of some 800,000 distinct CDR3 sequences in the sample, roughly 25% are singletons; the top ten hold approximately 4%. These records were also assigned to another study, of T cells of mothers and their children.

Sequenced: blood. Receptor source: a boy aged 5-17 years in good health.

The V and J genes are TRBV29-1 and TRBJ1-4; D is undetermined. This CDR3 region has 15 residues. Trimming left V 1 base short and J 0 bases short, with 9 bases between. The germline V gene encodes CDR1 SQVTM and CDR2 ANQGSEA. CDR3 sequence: CSVEVAGATNEKLFF. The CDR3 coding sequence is TGCAGCGTTGAAGTCGCAGGAGCAACTAATGAAAAACTGTTTTTT.

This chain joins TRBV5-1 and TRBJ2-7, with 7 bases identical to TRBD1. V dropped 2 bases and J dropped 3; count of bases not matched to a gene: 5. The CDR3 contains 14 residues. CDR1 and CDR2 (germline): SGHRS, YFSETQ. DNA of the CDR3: TGCGCCAGCAGCTTTGGGACAGCGAACTACGAGCAGTACTTC. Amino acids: CASSFGTANYEQYF.

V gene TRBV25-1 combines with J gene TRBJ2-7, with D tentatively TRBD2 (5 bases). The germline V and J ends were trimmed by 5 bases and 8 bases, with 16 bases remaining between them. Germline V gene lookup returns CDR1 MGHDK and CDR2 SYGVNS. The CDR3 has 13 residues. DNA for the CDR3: TGTGCCAGCAGTCTTGAGGGAACGACAAAGCAGTACTTC. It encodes CASSLEGTTKQYF.

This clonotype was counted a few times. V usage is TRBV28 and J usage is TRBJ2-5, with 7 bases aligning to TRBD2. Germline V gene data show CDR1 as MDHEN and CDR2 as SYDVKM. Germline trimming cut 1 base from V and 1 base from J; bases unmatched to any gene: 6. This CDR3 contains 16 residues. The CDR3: CASSLFSGRFQETQYF. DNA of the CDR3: TGTGCCAGCAGTTTATTTAGCGGGCGTTTCCAAGAGACCCAGTACTTC.

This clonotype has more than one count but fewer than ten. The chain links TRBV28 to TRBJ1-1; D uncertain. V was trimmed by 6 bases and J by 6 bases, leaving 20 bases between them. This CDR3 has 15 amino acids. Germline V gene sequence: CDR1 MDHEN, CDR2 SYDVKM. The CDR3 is CASSGQVTLGAEAFF. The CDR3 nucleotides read TGTGCCAGCAGCGGTCAGGTAACTCTCGGGGCTGAAGCTTTCTTT.

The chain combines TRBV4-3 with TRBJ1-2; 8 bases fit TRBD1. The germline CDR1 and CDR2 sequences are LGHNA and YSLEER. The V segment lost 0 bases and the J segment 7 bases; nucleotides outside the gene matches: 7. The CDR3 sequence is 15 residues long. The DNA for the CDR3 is TGCGCCAGCAGCCAAGACAGGCAGGGGGCGGCTGGCTACACCTTC. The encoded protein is CASSQDRQGAAGYTF.

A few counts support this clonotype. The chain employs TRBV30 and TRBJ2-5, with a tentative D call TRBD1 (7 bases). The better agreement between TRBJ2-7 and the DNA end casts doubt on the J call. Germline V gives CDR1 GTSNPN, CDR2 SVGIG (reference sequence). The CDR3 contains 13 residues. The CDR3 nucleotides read TGTGCCTGGGCGGCGGGACAGCTCTACGAGCAGTACTTC. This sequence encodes CAWAAGQLYEQYF.

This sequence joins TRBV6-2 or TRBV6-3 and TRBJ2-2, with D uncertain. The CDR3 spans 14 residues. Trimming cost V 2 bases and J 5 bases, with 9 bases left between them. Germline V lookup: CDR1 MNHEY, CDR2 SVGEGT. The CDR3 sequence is CASSYQSRTGELFF. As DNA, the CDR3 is TGTGCCAGCAGTTACCAGAGCCGGACCGGGGAGCTGTTTTTT.

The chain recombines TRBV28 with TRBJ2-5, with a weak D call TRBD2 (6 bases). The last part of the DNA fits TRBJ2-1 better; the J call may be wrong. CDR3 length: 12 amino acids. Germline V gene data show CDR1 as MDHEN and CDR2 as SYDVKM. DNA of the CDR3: TGTGCCAGCAGTCCCGATAGCGGCGAGCAGTTCTTC. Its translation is CASSPDSGEQFF.

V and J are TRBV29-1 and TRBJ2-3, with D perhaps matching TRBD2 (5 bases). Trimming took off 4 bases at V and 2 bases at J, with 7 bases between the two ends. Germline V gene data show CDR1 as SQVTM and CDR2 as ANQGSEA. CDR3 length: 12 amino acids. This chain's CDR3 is CSVAGFTDTQYF. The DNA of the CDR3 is TGCAGCGTTGCGGGGTTCACAGATACGCAGTATTTT.

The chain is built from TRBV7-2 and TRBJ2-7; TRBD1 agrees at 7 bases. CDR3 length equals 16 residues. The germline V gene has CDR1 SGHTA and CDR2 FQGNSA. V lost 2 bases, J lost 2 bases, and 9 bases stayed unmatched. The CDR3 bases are TGTGCCAGCAGCTTACAAGTAACAGGGGCCACCTACGAGCAGTACTTC. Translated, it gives CASSLQVTGATYEQYF.

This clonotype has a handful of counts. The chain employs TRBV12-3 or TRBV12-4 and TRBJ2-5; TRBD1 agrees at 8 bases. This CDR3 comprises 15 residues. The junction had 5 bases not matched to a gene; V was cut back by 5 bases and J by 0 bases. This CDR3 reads CASSPWTGYQETQYF. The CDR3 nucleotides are TGTGCCAGCAGTCCATGGACAGGGTACCAAGAGACCCAGTACTTC.

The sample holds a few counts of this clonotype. The CDR3 sequence is CASSTGAGNGAQYF. In DNA, the CDR3 is TGTGCCAGCAGCACCGGGGCCGGTAACGGGGCCCAGTACTTC. V is TRBV7-9 and J is TRBJ2-5; possibly TRBD1 or TRBD2 for D (5 bases each). V was trimmed by 5 bases and J by 9 bases, leaving 19 bases between them. From germline, CDR1 is SEHNR and CDR2 FQNEAQ (reference sequence). The CDR3 has 14 residues.

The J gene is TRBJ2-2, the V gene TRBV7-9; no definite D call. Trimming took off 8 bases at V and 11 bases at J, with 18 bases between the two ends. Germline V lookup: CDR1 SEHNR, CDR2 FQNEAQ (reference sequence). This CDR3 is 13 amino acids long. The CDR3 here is CASASGTGLELFF. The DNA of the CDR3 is TGTGCCAGCGCCTCAGGCACCGGTTTAGAGCTGTTTTTT. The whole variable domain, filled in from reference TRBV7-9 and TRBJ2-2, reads DTGVSQNPRHKITKRGQNVTFRCDPISEHNRLYWYRQTLGQGPEFLTYFQNEAQLEKSRLLSDRFSAERPKGSFSTLEIQRTEQGDSAMYLCASASGTGLELFFGEGSRLTVL.

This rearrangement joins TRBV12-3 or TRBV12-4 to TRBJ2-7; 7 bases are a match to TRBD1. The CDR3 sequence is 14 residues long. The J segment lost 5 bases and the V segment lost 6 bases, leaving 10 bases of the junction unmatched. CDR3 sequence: CASSRSTGPNEQYF. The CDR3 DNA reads TGTGCCAGCAGCCGATCGACAGGGCCAAACGAGCAGTACTTC.

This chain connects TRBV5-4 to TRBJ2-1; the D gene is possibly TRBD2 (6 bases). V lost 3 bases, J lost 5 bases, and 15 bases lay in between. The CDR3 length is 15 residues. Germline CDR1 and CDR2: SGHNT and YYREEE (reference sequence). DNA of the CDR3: TGTGCCAGCAGCTCTATGATAGCGGCTAACAATGAGCAGTTCTTC. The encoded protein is CASSSMIAANNEQFF. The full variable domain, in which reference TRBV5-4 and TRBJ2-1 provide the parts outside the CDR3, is ETGVTQSPTHLIKTRGQQVTLRCSSQSGHNTVSWYQQALGQGPQFIFQYYREEENGRGNFPPRFSGLQFPNYSSELNVNALELDDSALYLCASSSMIAANNEQFFGPGTRLTVL.

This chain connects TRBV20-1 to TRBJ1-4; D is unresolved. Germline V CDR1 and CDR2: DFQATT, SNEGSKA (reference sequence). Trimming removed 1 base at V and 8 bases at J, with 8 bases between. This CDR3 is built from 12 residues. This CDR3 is CSARVMGEKLFF. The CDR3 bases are TGCAGTGCTAGAGTGATGGGGGAAAAACTGTTTTTT.

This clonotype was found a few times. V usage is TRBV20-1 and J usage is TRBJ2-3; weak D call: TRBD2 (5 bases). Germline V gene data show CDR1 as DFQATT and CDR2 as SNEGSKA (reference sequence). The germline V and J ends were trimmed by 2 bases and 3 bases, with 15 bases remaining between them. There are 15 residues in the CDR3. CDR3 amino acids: CSARPSGRATDTQYF. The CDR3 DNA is TGCAGTGCTAGACCCAGCGGCCGAGCGACAGATACGCAGTATTTT.

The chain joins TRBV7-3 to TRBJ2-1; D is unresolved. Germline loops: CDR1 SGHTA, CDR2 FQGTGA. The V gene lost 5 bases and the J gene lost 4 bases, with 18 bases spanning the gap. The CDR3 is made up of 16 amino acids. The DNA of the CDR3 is TGTGCCAGCAGCGGATTGGTGGCGGCCTCATACAATGAGCAGTTCTTC. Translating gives CASSGLVAASYNEQFF.

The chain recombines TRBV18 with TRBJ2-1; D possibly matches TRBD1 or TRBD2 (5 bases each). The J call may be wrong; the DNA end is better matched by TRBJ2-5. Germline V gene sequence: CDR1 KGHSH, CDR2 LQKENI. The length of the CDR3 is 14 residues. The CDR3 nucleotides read TGTGCCAGCTCACCAGGTTTGGGGGTCGAGACCCAGTACTTC. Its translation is CASSPGLGVETQYF.

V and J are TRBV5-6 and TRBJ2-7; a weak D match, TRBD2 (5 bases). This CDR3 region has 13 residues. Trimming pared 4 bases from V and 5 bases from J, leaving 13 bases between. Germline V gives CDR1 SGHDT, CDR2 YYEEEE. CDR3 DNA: TGTGCCAGCAGCCCGTCGGGGTTCGACGAGCAGTACTTC. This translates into CASSPSGFDEQYF.

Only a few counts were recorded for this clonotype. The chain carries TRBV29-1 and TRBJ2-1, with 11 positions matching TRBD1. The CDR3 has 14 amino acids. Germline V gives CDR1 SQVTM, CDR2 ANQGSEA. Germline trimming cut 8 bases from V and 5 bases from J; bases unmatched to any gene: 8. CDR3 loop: CSTRGGQGDNEQFF. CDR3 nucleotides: TGCAGCACCCGTGGGGGACAGGGGGACAATGAGCAGTTCTTC.